This TCR beta chain was captured by sequencing in a study of blood T cell repertoires in COVID-19. Study summary: There were acute and convalescent COVID-19 samples, and they came from the United States, Italy and Spain. PBMCs, B-cell-depleted T cells, or T cells were the source of the cDNA or gDNA that made up the material.

In terms of age and location, participants ranged from roughly 18 to 89 years and lived in approximately 24 US areas. Under the authors' procedure: It was from reference gene primer amplification that nucleated cell counts were estimated. The assay was immunoSEQ multiplex PCR, and TCRdb's table has in-frame clones only and misses some. The V and J calls and the clone size are those of that table, but D and trimming were determined from the DNA. The sample records 260,000 or so clones, approximately 86% being singletons. Sequenced material: PBMCs or T cells enriched from blood (not recorded which). The sequence was collected from a woman in her 30s with acute COVID-19.

In nucleotides, the CDR3 is TGTGCCAGCAGCTCGACTAGCGGGGGACTTCAAGAGACCCAGTACTTC. This sequence encodes CASSSTSGGLQETQYF. This chain joins TRBV11-2 and TRBJ2-5; 12 bases line up with TRBD2. The V gene's germline CDR1 is SGHAT and CDR2 FQNNGV. The ends lost 4 bases at V and 2 bases at J; junction bases unmatched: 5. The CDR3 runs to 16 residues.